The clone carrying this T cell receptor (delta chain) rates as medium-sized. The data belong to a study of gamma-delta chains in newborns, infants, children. As for the study in general: Innate gammadelta T cells reportedly expand polyclonally right after birth, driven by microbial exposure, per the title.

TCRdb reanalysed the reads via CATT. In the table there are about 5,400 delta-chain clones, more than 14% of which are singletons. Germline V CDR1 and CDR2: TVYSNPD, GDNSRS (reference sequence). With 1 base clipped from V and 0 bases from J, the junction kept 7 bases outside the gene matches. This CDR3 has 15 amino acids. The sequencing used blood, collected at baseline. The receptor comes from a child who was a newborn, infant or young child, either healthy, febrile or measles-vaccinated (not recorded which). The rearrangement links TRDV3 to TRDJ1; 8 bases line up with TRDD3. The CDR3 sequence: CAFTGGGPYTDKLIF. Here the CDR3 DNA reads TGTGCCTTTACTGGGGGAGGTCCGTACACCGATAAACTCATCTTT. Variable domain in full (rest from reference TRDV3 and TRDJ1): CDKVTQSSPDQTVASGSEVVLLCTYDTVYSNPDLFWYRIRPDYSFQFVFYGDNSRSEGADFTQGRFSVKHILTQKAFHLVISPVRTEDSATYYCAFTGGGPYTDKLIFGKGTRVTVEP.